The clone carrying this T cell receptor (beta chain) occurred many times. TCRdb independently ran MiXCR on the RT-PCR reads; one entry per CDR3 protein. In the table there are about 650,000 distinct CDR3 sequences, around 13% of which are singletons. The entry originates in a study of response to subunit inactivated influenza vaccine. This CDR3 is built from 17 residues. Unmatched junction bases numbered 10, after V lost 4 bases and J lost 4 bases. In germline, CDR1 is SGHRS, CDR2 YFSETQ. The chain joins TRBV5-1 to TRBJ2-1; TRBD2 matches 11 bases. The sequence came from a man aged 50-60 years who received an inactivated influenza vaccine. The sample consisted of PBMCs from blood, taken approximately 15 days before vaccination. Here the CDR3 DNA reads TGCGCCAGCAGCCAGACCCTGGGGACTAGCGGATACAATGAGCAGTTCTTC. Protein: CASSQTLGTSGYNEQFF.